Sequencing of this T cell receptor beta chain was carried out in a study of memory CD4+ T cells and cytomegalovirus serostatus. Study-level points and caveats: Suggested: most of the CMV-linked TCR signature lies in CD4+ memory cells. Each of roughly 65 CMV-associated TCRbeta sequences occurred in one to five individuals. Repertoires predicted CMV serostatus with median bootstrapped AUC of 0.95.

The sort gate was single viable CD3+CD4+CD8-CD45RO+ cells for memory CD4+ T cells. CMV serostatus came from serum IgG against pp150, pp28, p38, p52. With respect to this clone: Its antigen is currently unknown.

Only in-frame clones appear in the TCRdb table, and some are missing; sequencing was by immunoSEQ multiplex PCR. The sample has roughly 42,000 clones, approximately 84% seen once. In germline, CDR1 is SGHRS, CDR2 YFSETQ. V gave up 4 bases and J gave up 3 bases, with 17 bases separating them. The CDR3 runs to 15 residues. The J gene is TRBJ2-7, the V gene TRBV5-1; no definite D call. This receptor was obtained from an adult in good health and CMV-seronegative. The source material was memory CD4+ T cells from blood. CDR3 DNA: TGCGCCAGCAGCCCGTTAGGGCAAAAAAACTACGAGCAGTACTTC. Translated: CASSPLGQKNYEQYF.